These 7 T cell receptor beta chains originate from one sample sequenced in a study of Graves' ophthalmopathy and Graves' hyperthyroidism. RNA transcripts were the source from which TCR beta CDR3 regions were amplified. Scientists carried out first-round RT-PCR using HTBI primers and then a second-round multiplex PCR. TCRdb itself ran the multiplex PCR reads through MiXCR, one entry per CDR3 protein. Of roughly 1.1 million distinct CDR3 sequences in the sample, less than 45% were seen once. The sample taken for sequencing was peripheral blood or thyroid tissue (not recorded which). The source is an adult man with Graves' hyperthyroidism.

This clonotype was recorded at least ten times. V gene TRBV10-1 combines with J gene TRBJ2-2, with D possibly being TRBD1 (5 bases). The CDR3 loop spans 16 amino acids. CDR1 is WNHNN, CDR2 SYGVQD, per germline (reference sequence). The V end lost 1 base, the J end lost 5 bases, and 14 bases lay between the germline ends. CDR3 DNA: TGCGCCAGCAGTGAGTTGGCAGGGTTATCGACCGGGGAGCTGTTTTTT. Protein product: CASSELAGLSTGELFF.

As for this clonotype: This may stem from a read error, because a much larger clone lies one nucleotide away. A read error is likely, as this CDR3 ends without the conserved phenylalanine or tryptophan. The J gene is TRBJ1-1, the V gene TRBV10-3, with D perhaps TRBD1 (5 bases). The CDR3 loop spans 13 amino acids. V was trimmed by 4 bases and J by 3 bases, leaving 9 bases between them. Germline V CDR1 and CDR2: ENHRY, SYGVKD. The DNA for the CDR3 is TGTGCCATCAGTGGTGGGGACCACACTGAAGCTTTCCTT. This codes for CAISGGDHTEAFL.

The chain is built from TRBV28 and TRBJ1-1, with a possible D match to TRBD1 (6 bases). The V gene's germline CDR1 is MDHEN and CDR2 SYDVKM. This CDR3 region has 14 residues. V dropped 7 bases and J dropped 4 bases, with 16 bases sitting between them. In nucleotides, the CDR3 is TGTGCCAGCATTATAGGGGGGGTAGGCACTGAAGCTTTCTTT. Translated: CASIIGGVGTEAFF.

This clonotype came up once. V usage is TRBV7-9 and J usage is TRBJ1-1, with TRBD1 identical over 8 bases. Germline loops: CDR1 SEHNR, CDR2 FQNEAQ (reference sequence). The CDR3 runs to 15 residues. Trimming at V came to 5 bases and at J to 3 bases, leaving 8 bases not matched to a gene. The CDR3 reads CASSRGQGGYTEAFF. In nucleotides, the CDR3 is TGTGCCAGCAGCCGAGGACAGGGAGGATACACTGAAGCTTTCTTT.

This clonotype was seen a few times. This sequence joins TRBV27 and TRBJ1-2; maybe TRBD1 (5 bases). The germline V gene encodes CDR1 MNHEY and CDR2 SMNVEV (reference sequence). Trimming shortened V by 8 bases and J by 8 bases, and 18 bases separated the two germline ends. CDR3 length equals 13 residues. The CDR3 DNA follows: TGTGCCAGCGCGGATGTGGGACTCGGAGGCTACACCTTC. Translating gives CASADVGLGGYTF.

This clonotype occurred a few times. This chain uses TRBV18 with TRBJ1-4; 8 bases match TRBD1. The CDR3 is 13 residues long. CDR1 and CDR2 (germline): KGHSH, LQKENI. Losses at the gene ends were 2 bases for V and 8 bases for J; bases not matched to a gene: 1. The CDR3 bases are TGTGCCAGCTCACCAGGGGACAGGGAAAAACTGTTTTTT. Its protein product is CASSPGDREKLFF.

This clonotype was picked up many times. The chain has TRBV7-8 and TRBJ1-4; 9 nucleotides agree with TRBD1. V trimming: 5 bases; J trimming: 8 bases; junction bases outside the gene matches: 12. Germline V gives CDR1 SGHVS, CDR2 FQNEAQ. This CDR3 is built from 16 residues. CDR3 loop: CASSRPGTGNREKLFF. The DNA for the CDR3 is TGTGCCAGCAGCCGTCCCGGGACAGGGAATCGGGAAAAACTGTTTTTT.